This T cell receptor (beta chain) was captured in a study of T cell responses to AZD1222 COVID-19 vaccine. TCRdb's copy holds only in-frame clones and misses some; the assay was immunoSEQ multiplex PCR. The sample includes approximately 100,000 clones, nearly 90% of them seen just once. To note about this clone: What it binds is unknown.

Study-wide points: A rise in Spike-specific TCR breadth and depth followed two AZD1222 doses. Females made up more of the donors, who were largely white British, and clonal diversity may have come out too low.

This TCR derives from an adult in good health. The sample consisted of peripheral blood, taken on day 0 of MenACWY control vaccination.

The CDR3 nucleotides read TGTGCCAGCAGCTTAGGGACAAAAGATTACGAGCAGTACTTC. Its translation: CASSLGTKDYEQYF. The gene calls are TRBV7-9 and TRBJ2-7, with TRBD1 as a possible D gene (5 bases). CDR3 size: 14 residues. The V end was cut by 1 base, the J end by 4 bases, with 11 bases between. Germline lookup yields CDR1 SEHNR and CDR2 FQNEAQ (reference sequence).